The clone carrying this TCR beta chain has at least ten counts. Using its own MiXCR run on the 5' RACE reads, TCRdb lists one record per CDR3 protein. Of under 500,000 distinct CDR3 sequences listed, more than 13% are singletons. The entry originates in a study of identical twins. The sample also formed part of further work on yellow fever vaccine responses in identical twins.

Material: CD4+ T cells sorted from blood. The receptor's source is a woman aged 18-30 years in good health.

CDR3 nucleotide sequence: TGCAGCGTGGCCACGGGTTTTGGAAACACCATATATTTT. This sequence encodes CSVATGFGNTIYF. The chain is built from TRBV29-1 and TRBJ1-3; D unclear. V was shortened by 6 bases and J by 3 bases, with 12 bases between the two germline ends. Germline CDR1 and CDR2: SQVTM and ANQGSEA. The CDR3 runs to 13 residues.